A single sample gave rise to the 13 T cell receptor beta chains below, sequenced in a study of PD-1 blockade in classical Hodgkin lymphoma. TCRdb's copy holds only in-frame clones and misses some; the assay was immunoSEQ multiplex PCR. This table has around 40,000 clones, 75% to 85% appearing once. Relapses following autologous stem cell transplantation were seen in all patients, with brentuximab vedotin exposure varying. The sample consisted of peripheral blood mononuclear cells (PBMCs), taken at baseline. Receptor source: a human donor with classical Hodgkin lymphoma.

The CDR3 is CASSLVGGNYEQYF. As DNA, the CDR3 is TGTGCCAGCAGCCTGGTCGGCGGGAACTACGAGCAGTACTTC. V gene TRBV7-9 combines with J gene TRBJ2-7; D possibly corresponds to TRBD2 (6 bases). CDR3 length: 14 amino acids. Germline CDR1 is SEHNR and CDR2 is FQNEAQ (reference sequence). V was cut by 5 bases and J by 3 bases, with 14 bases left in between.

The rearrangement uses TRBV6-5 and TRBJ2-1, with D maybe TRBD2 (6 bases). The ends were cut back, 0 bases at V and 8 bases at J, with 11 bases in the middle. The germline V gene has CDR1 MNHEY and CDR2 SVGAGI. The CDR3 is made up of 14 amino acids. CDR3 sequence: CASSYSGGSDEQFF. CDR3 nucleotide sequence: TGTGCCAGCAGTTACTCCGGGGGTAGCGATGAGCAGTTCTTC.

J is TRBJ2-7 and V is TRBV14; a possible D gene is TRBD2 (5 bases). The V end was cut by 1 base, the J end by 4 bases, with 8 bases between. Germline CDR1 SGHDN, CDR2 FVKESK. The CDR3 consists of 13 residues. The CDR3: CASSQGTGYEQYF. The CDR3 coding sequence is TGTGCCAGCAGCCAAGGTACGGGATACGAGCAGTACTTC.

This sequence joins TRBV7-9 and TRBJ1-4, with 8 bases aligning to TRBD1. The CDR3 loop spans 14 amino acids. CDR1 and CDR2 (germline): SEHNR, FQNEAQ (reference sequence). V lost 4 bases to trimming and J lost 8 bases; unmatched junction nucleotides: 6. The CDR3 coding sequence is TGTGCCAGCAGCTCCGGACAGGGAAGGGAAAAACTGTTTTTT. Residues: CASSSGQGREKLFF.

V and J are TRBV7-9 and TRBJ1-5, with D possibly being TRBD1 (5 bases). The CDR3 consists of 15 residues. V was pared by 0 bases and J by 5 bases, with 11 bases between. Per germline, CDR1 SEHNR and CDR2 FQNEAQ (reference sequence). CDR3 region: CASSLAGTEHQPQHF. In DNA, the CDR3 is TGTGCCAGCAGCTTAGCGGGGACTGAACATCAGCCCCAGCATTTT.

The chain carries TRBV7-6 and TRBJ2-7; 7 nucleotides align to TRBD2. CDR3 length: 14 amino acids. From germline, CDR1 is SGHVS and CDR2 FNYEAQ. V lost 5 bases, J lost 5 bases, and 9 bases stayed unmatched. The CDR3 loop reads CASSPGLVGHEQYF. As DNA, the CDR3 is TGTGCCAGCAGCCCCGGACTAGTAGGGCACGAGCAGTACTTC. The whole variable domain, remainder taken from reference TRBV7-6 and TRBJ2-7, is GAGVSQSPRYKVTKRGQDVALRCDPISGHVSLYWYRQALGQGPEFLTYFNYEAQQDKSGLPNDRFSAERPEGSISTLTIQRTEQRDSAMYRCASSPGLVGHEQYFGPGTRLTVT.

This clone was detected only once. For the CDR3, the DNA is TGTGCCAGCAGTTTTGGGACTGGTTCCGCAGGGCTGTTTTTT. Its translation is CASSFGTGSAGLFF. The rearrangement uses TRBV28 and TRBJ1-4; tentative D call: TRBD1 (5 bases). The CDR3 contains 14 residues. The V gene lost 3 bases and the J gene lost 14 bases, with 19 bases spanning the gap. Germline lookup yields CDR1 MDHEN and CDR2 SYDVKM.

CDR3 nucleotide sequence: TGTGCCAGCAGCTTAGTAGGGGAGACCCAGTACTTC. The encoded protein is CASSLVGETQYF. V and J are TRBV11-3 and TRBJ2-5; D uncertain. CDR1 SGHNT and CDR2 YENEEA come from the germline V gene. The CDR3 has 12 residues. The V and J ends lost 1 base and 5 bases respectively, with 5 bases between them. The variable domain in full, completed from reference TRBV11-3 and TRBJ2-5, reads EAGVVQSPRYKIIEKKQPVAFWCNPISGHNTLYWYLQNLGQGPELLIRYENEEAVDDSQLPKDRFSAERLKGVDSTLKIQPAELGDSAVYLCASSLVGETQYFGPGTRLLVL.

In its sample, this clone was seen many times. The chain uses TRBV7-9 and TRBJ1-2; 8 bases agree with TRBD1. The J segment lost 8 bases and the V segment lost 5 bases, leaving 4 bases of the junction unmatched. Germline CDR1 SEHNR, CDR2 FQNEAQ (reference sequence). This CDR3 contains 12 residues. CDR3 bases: TGTGCCAGCAGCCGGGGGACAGGAGGCTACACCTTC. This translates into CASSRGTGGYTF.

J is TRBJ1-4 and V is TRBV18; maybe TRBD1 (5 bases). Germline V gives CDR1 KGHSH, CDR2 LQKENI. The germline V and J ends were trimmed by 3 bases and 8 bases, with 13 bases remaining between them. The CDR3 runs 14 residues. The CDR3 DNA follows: TGTGCCAGCTCACCCTTAGGGGATCACGAAAAACTGTTTTTT. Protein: CASSPLGDHEKLFF.

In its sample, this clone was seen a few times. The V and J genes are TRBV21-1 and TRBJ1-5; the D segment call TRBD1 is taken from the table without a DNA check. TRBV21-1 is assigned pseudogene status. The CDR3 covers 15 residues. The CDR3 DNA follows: TGTGCCAGCAGCAAAGGACAGGACACGAATCAGCCCCAGCATTTT. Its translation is CASSKGQDTNQPQHF.

This chain's CDR3 is CASSEGGTALTGELFF. DNA of the CDR3: TGCGCCAGCAGTGAGGGCGGGACAGCTCTCACCGGGGAGCTGTTTTTT. The chain uses TRBV10-1 and TRBJ2-2, with D maybe TRBD1 (7 bases). V lost 2 bases, J lost 4 bases, and 14 bases lay in between. The CDR3 has 16 amino acids. CDR1 is WNHNN and CDR2 is SYGVQD in the germline V gene (reference sequence).

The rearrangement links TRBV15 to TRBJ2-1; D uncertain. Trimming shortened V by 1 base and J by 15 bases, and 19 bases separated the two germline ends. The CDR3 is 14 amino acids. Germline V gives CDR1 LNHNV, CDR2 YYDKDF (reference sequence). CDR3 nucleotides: TGTGCCACCAGCAGAGTGGACCCCACCTTTAAACGGTTCTTC. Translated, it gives CATSRVDPTFKRFF.